This T cell receptor (beta chain) was documented in a study of shared clonotypes between healthy human individuals. In the CD4+ fraction, cells were divided into CD45RA+ naive and CD45RA-negative memory subsets. Replicate PCRs run on sorted subsets employed around 200 ng DNA, roughly 30,000 T cell genomes. Method: immunoSEQ multiplex PCR; TCRdb's copy keeps in-frame clones and lacks some. The data contain millions of clones, approximately 93% of them singletons. This clone has more than one count but fewer than ten. As yet, its antigen is unknown. General study findings and limits: Estimated richness was generally greater in naive than memory subsets.

The TCR comes from a young man in good health. Some clones in this sample may be carry-over from other donors' samples. The sequenced sample consisted of naive CD4+ T cells from PBMCs. Subset in this sample: CD45RA+ positively selected.

DNA for the CDR3: TGTGCCCACCCCCAGCCCCAGCATTTT. Translated, it gives CAHPQPQHF. The genes are TRBV19 and TRBJ1-5; D uncertain. V was pared by 11 bases and J by 7 bases, with 6 bases between. The CDR3 runs 9 residues. Germline assignment: CDR1 LNHDA and CDR2 SQIVND (reference sequence).